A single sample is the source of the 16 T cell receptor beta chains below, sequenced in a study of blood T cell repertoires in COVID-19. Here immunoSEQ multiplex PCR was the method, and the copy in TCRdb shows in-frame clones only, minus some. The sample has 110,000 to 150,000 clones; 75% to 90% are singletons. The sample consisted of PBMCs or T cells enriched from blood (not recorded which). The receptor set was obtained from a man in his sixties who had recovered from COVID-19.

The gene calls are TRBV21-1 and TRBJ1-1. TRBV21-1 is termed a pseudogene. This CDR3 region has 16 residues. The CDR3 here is CASSKGSGGAGTEAFF. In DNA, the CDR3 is TGTGCCAGCAGCAAAGGTTCGGGGGGGGCTGGGACTGAAGCTTTCTTT.

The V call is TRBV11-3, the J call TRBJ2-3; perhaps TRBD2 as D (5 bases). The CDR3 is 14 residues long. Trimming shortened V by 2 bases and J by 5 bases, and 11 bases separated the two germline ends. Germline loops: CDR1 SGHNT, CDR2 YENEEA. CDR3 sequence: CASSLTRAGDTQYF. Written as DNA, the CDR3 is TGTGCCAGCAGCTTAACTAGGGCGGGAGATACGCAGTATTTT.

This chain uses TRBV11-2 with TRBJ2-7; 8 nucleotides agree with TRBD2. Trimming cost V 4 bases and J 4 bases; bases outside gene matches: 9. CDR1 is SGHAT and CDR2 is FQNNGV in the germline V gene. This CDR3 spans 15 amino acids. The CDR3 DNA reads TGTGCCAGCAGCTCCGGGGTAGCGGGGTATTACGAGCAGTACTTC. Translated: CASSSGVAGYYEQYF.

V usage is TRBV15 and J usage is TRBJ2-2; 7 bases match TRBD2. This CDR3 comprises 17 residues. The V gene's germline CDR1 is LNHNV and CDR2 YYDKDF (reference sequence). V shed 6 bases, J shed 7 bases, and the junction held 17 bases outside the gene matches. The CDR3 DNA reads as TGTGCCACCAGTAAAAAGTTGATAGCGGGTACAAGCGGGGAGCTGTTTTTT. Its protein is CATSKKLIAGTSGELFF.

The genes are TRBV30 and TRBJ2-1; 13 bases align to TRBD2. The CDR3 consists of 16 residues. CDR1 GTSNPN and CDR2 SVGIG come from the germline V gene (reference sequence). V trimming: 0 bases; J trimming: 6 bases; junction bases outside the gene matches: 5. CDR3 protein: CAWSVLAGGRGNEQFF. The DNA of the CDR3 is TGTGCCTGGAGTGTACTAGCGGGAGGGAGGGGCAATGAGCAGTTCTTC.

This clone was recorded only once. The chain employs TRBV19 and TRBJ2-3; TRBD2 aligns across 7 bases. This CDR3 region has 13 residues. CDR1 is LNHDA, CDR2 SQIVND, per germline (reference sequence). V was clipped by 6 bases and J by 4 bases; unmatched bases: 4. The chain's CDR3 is CASRQGGADTQYF. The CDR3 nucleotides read TGTGCCAGTAGGCAGGGAGGGGCAGATACGCAGTATTTT.

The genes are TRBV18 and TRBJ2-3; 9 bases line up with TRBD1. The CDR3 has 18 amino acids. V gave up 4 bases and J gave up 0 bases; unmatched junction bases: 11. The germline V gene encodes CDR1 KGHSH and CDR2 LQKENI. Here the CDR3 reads CASSLRDRERQSTDTQYF. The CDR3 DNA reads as TGTGCCAGCTCACTCCGGGACAGGGAGAGGCAAAGCACAGATACGCAGTATTTT.

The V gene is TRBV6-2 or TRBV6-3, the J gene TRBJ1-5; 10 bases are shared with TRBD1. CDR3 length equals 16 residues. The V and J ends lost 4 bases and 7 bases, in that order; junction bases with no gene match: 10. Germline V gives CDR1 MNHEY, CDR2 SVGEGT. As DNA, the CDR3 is TGTGCCAGCAGTTTCCTATCCGGGACAGGGGTCCAGCCCCAGCATTTT. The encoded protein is CASSFLSGTGVQPQHF.

CDR3 residues: CASSYVSSGREQFF. In DNA form, the CDR3 reads TGTGCCAGCAGTTATGTGTCTAGCGGGAGAGAGCAGTTCTTC. The chain couples TRBV6-2 or TRBV6-3 to TRBJ2-1; TRBD2 matches at 10 bases. V lost 3 bases, J lost 10 bases, and 6 bases stayed unmatched. Looked up from germline, CDR1 is MNHEY and CDR2 is SVGEGT. The CDR3 loop spans 14 amino acids.

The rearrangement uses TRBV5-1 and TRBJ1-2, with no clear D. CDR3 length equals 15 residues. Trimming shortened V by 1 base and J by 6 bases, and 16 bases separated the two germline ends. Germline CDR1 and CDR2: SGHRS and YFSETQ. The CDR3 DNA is TGCGCCAGCAGCTTGATGGAGGGTGGATTGGATGGCTACACCTTC. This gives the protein CASSLMEGGLDGYTF.

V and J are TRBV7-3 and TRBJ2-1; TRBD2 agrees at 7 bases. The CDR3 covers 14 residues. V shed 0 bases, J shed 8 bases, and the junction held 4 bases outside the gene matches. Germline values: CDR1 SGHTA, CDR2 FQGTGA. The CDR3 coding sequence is TGTGCCAGCAGCTTAACGTCTAGCGGCGATGAGCAGTTCTTC. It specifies CASSLTSSGDEQFF.

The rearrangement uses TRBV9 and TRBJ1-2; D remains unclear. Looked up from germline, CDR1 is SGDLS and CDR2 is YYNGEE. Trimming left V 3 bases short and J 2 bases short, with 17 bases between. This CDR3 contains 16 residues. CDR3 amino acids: CASSATPLGGNYGYTF. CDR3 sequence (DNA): TGTGCCAGCAGCGCTACCCCCCTGGGAGGGAACTATGGCTACACCTTC.

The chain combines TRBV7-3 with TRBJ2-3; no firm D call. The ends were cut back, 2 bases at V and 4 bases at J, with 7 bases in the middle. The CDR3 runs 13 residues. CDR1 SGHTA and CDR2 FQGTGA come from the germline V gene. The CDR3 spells CASSLEFADTQYF. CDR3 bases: TGTGCCAGCAGCTTAGAGTTCGCAGATACGCAGTATTTT.

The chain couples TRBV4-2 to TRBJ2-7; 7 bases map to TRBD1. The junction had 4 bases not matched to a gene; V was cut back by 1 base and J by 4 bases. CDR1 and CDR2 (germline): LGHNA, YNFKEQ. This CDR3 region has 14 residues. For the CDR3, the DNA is TGTGCCAGCAGCCAAGGGCCAGGGGGTTACGAGCAGTACTTC. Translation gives CASSQGPGGYEQYF.

CDR3 nucleotide sequence: TGTGCCAGCAGTGAATGGTCAGGGAAATACTTC. Amino acid sequence: CASSEWSGKYF. The rearrangement uses TRBV2 and TRBJ2-5; TRBD1 might be the D (5 bases). The CDR3 covers 11 residues. V was shortened by 2 bases and J by 14 bases, with 12 bases between the two germline ends. Looked up from germline, CDR1 is SNHLY and CDR2 is FYNNEI.

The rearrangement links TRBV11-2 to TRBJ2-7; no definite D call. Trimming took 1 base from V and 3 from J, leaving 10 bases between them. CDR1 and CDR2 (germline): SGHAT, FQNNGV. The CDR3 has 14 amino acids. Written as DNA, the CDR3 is TGTGCCAGCAGCTTAGGGCAGAAAATCTACGAGCAGTACTTC. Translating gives CASSLGQKIYEQYF.